Described below is a single T cell receptor (beta chain) sequence and its context. This sample is part of a study of human T cells and chemical hapten exposure. TCRdb reprocessed the RACE reads with MiXCR, giving one entry per CDR3 protein. Of 96,000 or so distinct CDR3 sequences listed, 7.5% to 10% are singletons. Trimming cost V 3 bases and J 2 bases, with 7 bases left between them. The CDR3 has 13 residues. Per the germline V gene, CDR1 is SGHRS and CDR2 is YFSETQ. Noted time point: patch test 2, 6 weeks after DPC sensitization. The sample's treatment: therapeutic diphenylcyclopropenone sensitization with weekly scalp DPC.

The source is a woman between 40 and 55 years old with alopecia areata. Some clones in this sample may be carry-over from other donors' samples. The sample consisted of whole blood, taken in connection with sensitization to the hapten diphenylcyclopropenone (DPC). V and J are TRBV5-1 and TRBJ2-3, with D hard to call. CDR3 DNA sequence: TGCGCCAGCAGCTCCCGATTCACAGATACGCAGTATTTT. Residues: CASSSRFTDTQYF.